Listed here are 12 T cell receptor beta chains from one sample, sequenced in a study of T cells after yellow fever vaccination. TCRdb re-called the 5' RACE reads with MiXCR, one entry per CDR3 protein. Among 120,000 or so distinct CDR3 sequences, about 6.8% were seen once, and the ten largest hold 2.5% to 3.5%. This specimen was CD4+ T cells sorted from PBMCs, taken roughly 47 days after the first yellow fever vaccination. All receptors come from a man between 18 and 29 years old who received the YFV17D yellow fever vaccine.

This clonotype appeared a few times. The chain is built from TRBV4-3 and TRBJ2-3; no definite D call. Germline V CDR1 and CDR2: LGHNA, YSLEER. V lost 0 bases and J 7 bases, leaving 8 bases between the germline ends. CDR3 size: 13 residues. Written as DNA, the CDR3 is TGCGCCAGCAGCCAAGATGAACGAAATACGCAGTATTTT. Translating gives CASSQDERNTQYF.

This clonotype was seen at least ten times. The CDR3 is CASTLEGSPLHF. CDR3 coding DNA: TGTGCCAGCACCTTGGAAGGGTCACCCCTCCACTTT. The chain joins TRBV9 to TRBJ1-6; D remains unclear. Trimming removed 6 bases at V and 10 bases at J, with 11 bases between. The germline V gene encodes CDR1 SGDLS and CDR2 YYNGEE. The CDR3 is 12 residues long.

This clonotype was seen a few times. The rearrangement uses TRBV4-1 and TRBJ1-5, with D perhaps TRBD1 (6 bases). Trimming pared 3 bases from V and 5 bases from J, leaving 17 bases between. The CDR3 consists of 16 residues. CDR1 is MGHRA, CDR2 YSYEKL, per germline. The CDR3 is CASSQGGHRADQPQHF. DNA for the CDR3: TGCGCCAGCAGCCAGGGCGGGCACAGGGCAGATCAGCCCCAGCATTTT.

This clonotype was observed many times. The chain uses TRBV6-5 and TRBJ2-5; 10 nucleotides match TRBD1. Per the germline V gene, CDR1 is MNHEY and CDR2 is SVGAGI. V trimming: 6 bases; J trimming: 10 bases; junction bases outside the gene matches: 5. The CDR3 runs 12 residues. In DNA form, the CDR3 reads TGTGCCAGCAGACGGACAGGGGGGGACCAGTACTTC. The encoded protein is CASRRTGGDQYF.

This chain uses TRBV5-1 with TRBJ2-1; unclear D gene. V was cut by 0 bases and J by 9 bases, with 10 bases left in between. CDR1 is SGHRS, CDR2 YFSETQ, per germline. This CDR3 is 13 amino acids long. CDR3 nucleotide sequence: TGCGCCAGCAGCTTGGATTTCGGGCCTGAGCAGTTCTTC. Its protein is CASSLDFGPEQFF.

This clonotype was recorded a few times. J is TRBJ2-3 and V is TRBV9, with 10 bases lining up with TRBD2. Germline trimming cut 0 bases from V and 5 bases from J; bases unmatched to any gene: 6. The CDR3 is 16 residues long. Per germline, CDR1 SGDLS and CDR2 YYNGEE. The CDR3 DNA is TGTGCCAGCAGCGTAGCTGAAGCGGGGGGGCAAGATACGCAGTATTTT. Protein sequence: CASSVAEAGGQDTQYF.

The table lists this clonotype with many counts. V gene TRBV10-3 combines with J gene TRBJ2-5; D is unclear. V lost 1 base and J 5 bases, leaving 8 bases between the germline ends. CDR3 size: 13 residues. CDR1 ENHRY and CDR2 SYGVKD come from the germline V gene. The CDR3 protein is CAISEYRLETQYF. In nucleotides, the CDR3 is TGTGCCATCAGTGAGTACAGATTGGAGACCCAGTACTTC.

CDR3 nucleotide sequence: TGTGCCAGTAATTCCATCGGAGACGTCCGCACAGATACGCAGTATTTT. Encoded protein: CASNSIGDVRTDTQYF. This chain joins TRBV19 and TRBJ2-3, with D hard to call. V was clipped by 7 bases and J by 1 base, with 18 bases between them. CDR3 length equals 16 residues. Germline CDR1 and CDR2: LNHDA and SQIVND (reference sequence).

In this sample, this clonotype turned up many times. This rearrangement joins TRBV7-2 to TRBJ1-4, with D perhaps matching TRBD1 (5 bases). CDR3 length equals 14 residues. CDR1 is SGHTA and CDR2 is FQGNSA in the germline V gene. V shed 7 bases and J shed 8 bases, with 17 bases lying between them. The CDR3 region has the DNA TGTGCCAGCACCCTCCAGGGCGCGGGGGAAAAACTGTTTTTT. Translation: CASTLQGAGEKLFF.

This clonotype was seen at least ten times. The V and J genes are TRBV12-3 or TRBV12-4 and TRBJ1-2; 7 nucleotides align to TRBD1. The CDR3 spans 13 residues. The V and J ends lost 7 bases and 9 bases, in that order; junction bases with no gene match: 11. CDR3 residues: CASTDDRVLSYTF. DNA for the CDR3: TGTGCCAGCACCGACGACAGGGTGTTAAGCTACACCTTC.

This clonotype has ten or more counts. An end of the junction does not agree with germline; a read error may underlie this. J is TRBJ1-1 and V is TRBV5-1; possible D gene TRBD1, 6 bases. Germline V gene data show CDR1 as SGHRS and CDR2 as YFSETQ. This CDR3 comprises 12 residues. Here the CDR3 DNA reads TGTGCCAGCAGCGCCCCCGGGACAGAAGCTTTCTTT. This codes for CASSAPGTEAFF.

This clonotype was counted a few times. The V call is TRBV18, the J call TRBJ1-3; no reliable D call. The CDR3 is made up of 15 amino acids. Trimming removed 3 bases from V and 0 bases from J, with 9 bases in between. Per germline, CDR1 KGHSH and CDR2 LQKENI. DNA of the CDR3: TGTGCCAGCTCACCGCCGGTAGGCTCTGGAAACACCATATATTTT. Residues: CASSPPVGSGNTIYF.